This entry concerns a single T cell receptor (beta chain). This sample is drawn from a study of T-cell reconstitution after alpha-beta-depleted transplantation in children. Deletions cut 3 bases from V and 5 bases from J, with 20 bases between. Germline CDR1 is MDHEN and CDR2 is SYDVKM. The CDR3 has 16 amino acids. Researchers prepared the TCRbeta library using unique molecular identifiers, the study reports. TCRdb re-called the PCR reads with MiXCR, one entry per CDR3 protein. The sample consists of about 400,000 distinct CDR3 sequences, around 21% of them appearing once. The sequences come from PBMCs from the stem cell graft donor, collected from the stem cell graft. The sequence was collected from a human donor who donated a stem cell graft to a child with acute myeloid leukemia. The rearrangement uses TRBV28 and TRBJ2-7; D possibly uses TRBD1 or TRBD2 (5 bases each). CDR3 coding DNA: TGTGCCAGCAGTTTTGGGTCCGGGACCTTTTTCGACGAGCAGTACTTC. Protein sequence: CASSFGSGTFFDEQYF. The complete variable domain, with remaining parts taken from reference TRBV28 and TRBJ2-7, reads DVKVTQSSRYLVKRTGEKVFLECVQDMDHENMFWYRQDPGLGLRLIYFSYDVKMKEKGDIPEGYSVSREKKERFSLILESASTNQTSMYLCASSFGSGTFFDEQYFGPGTRLTVT.